The clone carrying this TCR beta chain has just a few counts. Its cognate antigen is unknown. The record originates from a study of T cells after yellow fever vaccination. Findings and limits, study-wide: A weaker secondary response peaked on day 5, the primary on day 15. There was a possibility that FACS-sorted repertoires contained abundant clonotypes contaminating from the bulk population.

A process of 5'RACE template switching, which added a universal primer site and UMIs, was used to make TCR cDNA. TCRdb ran MiXCR on the 5' RACE reads and lists one entry per CDR3 protein. The repertoire holds 310,000 or so distinct CDR3 sequences, with around 6.8% as singletons. CDR3 length equals 13 residues. After removal of 3 bases from V and 2 bases from J, the junction contained 1 base not matched to a gene. CDR1 is GTSNPN, CDR2 SVGIG, per germline (reference sequence). The specimen comprised PBMCs, sampled around 45 days after the first yellow fever vaccination. V usage is TRBV30 and J usage is TRBJ1-5, with TRBD1 matching 7 bases. The receptor's source is a man aged 18 to 29 who received the YFV17D yellow fever vaccine. Here the CDR3 reads CAWRGQGNQPQHF. CDR3 nucleotide sequence: TGTGCCTGGAGAGGACAGGGCAATCAGCCCCAGCATTTT.